Shown below are 6 T cell receptor beta chains from a single sample sequenced in a study of Graves' ophthalmopathy and Graves' hyperthyroidism. The authors amplified TCR beta CDR3 regions from RNA transcripts. Second-round multiplex PCR came after first-round RT-PCR with HTBI primers. TCRdb used MiXCR to reprocess the multiplex PCR reads, holding one entry per CDR3 protein. The sample consists of more than 1,000,000 distinct CDR3 sequences, about 38% of them appearing once. The specimen was peripheral blood or thyroid tissue (not recorded which). These receptors were taken from an adult man with Graves' hyperthyroidism.

The chain links TRBV29-1 to TRBJ1-1; 7 nucleotides align to TRBD1. With V trimmed by 7 bases and J by 7 bases, 6 bases remained unmatched. Germline V CDR1 and CDR2: SQVTM, ANQGSEA. This CDR3 is built from 11 residues. Here the CDR3 DNA reads TGCAGCGCCGGGACAGCTGGTGAAGCTTTCTTT. Residues: CSAGTAGEAFF.

This clonotype came up many times. The chain uses TRBV6-2 or TRBV6-3 and TRBJ1-3; D call uncertain. CDR1 and CDR2 from the germline V gene are MNHEY and SVGEGT. The CDR3 covers 13 residues. V was pared by 2 bases and J by 2 bases, with 4 bases between. CDR3 amino acids: CASSYAPGNTIYF. The CDR3, as DNA: TGTGCCAGCAGTTACGCGCCTGGAAACACCATATATTTT.

Turning to this clonotype: This may stem from a read error, because a much larger clone lies one nucleotide away. The J gene is TRBJ1-2, the V gene TRBV9; D unresolved. The CDR3 totals 12 residues. Trimming left V 3 bases short and J 7 bases short, with 10 bases between. The V gene's germline CDR1 is SGDLS and CDR2 YYNGEE. The CDR3 is CASSAAGAGYTF. CDR3 DNA: TGTGCCAGCAGCGCCGCGGGTGCTGGCTACACCTTC.

In this sample, this clonotype turned up once. This chain connects TRBV29-1 to TRBJ1-5; 7 bases map to TRBD1. The CDR3 spans 14 residues. Losses at the gene ends were 8 bases for V and 3 bases for J; bases not matched to a gene: 10. Germline V gene lookup returns CDR1 SQVTM and CDR2 ANQGSEA. The CDR3 DNA follows: TGCAGCCCTGGAGAGGGGGCGCCCAATCAGCCCCAGCATTTT. It yields the protein CSPGEGAPNQPQHF.

This clonotype was seen many times. The chain recombines TRBV29-1 with TRBJ2-7; a possible D gene is TRBD1 (5 bases). Trimming cost V 3 bases and J 2 bases, with 14 bases left between them. From germline, CDR1 is SQVTM and CDR2 ANQGSEA. This CDR3 has 14 amino acids. The CDR3 spells CSVDFGQGTYEQYF. The CDR3 DNA reads TGCAGCGTTGATTTTGGTCAGGGAACCTACGAGCAGTACTTC.

This clonotype was seen a few times. This chain links TRBV15 with TRBJ1-1; 10 bases match TRBD1. This CDR3 region has 17 residues. The V gene's germline CDR1 is LNHNV and CDR2 YYDKDF (reference sequence). The trim removed 5 bases at V and 4 bases at J, leaving 13 bases unmatched. The DNA of the CDR3 is TGTGCCACCAGCCATATACTGACCGGGACAGGGGCCACTGAAGCTTTCTTT. Amino acids: CATSHILTGTGATEAFF.